This entry lists 8 T cell receptor beta chains sequenced from one sample in a study of blood T cell repertoires in COVID-19 (TCRdb year 2020). The library was built by means of the immunoSEQ multiplex PCR assay. This is the immuneACCESS table as TCRdb keeps it, with only in-frame sequences that have V and J called. A part of the clones is gone; compared with another copy, unresolved V genes explain less than half, and the rest is unexplained. The sample table contains more than 200,000 clones; only one count was recorded for 75% to 85% of them. Around 1.5% of the sample is held by the ten biggest clonotypes. Input material: peripheral blood. These receptors all come from a woman aged 35 to 49 who had recovered from COVID-19.

This chain joins TRBV6-5 and TRBJ2-1; D is unclear. The CDR3 runs to 15 residues. The germline CDR1 and CDR2 sequences are MNHEY and SVGAGI. Trimming pared 7 bases from V and 1 base from J, leaving 14 bases between. The CDR3 region is CASIVQPGSYNEQFF. The CDR3 DNA reads TGTGCCAGCATTGTCCAACCAGGTTCCTACAATGAGCAGTTCTTC.

V gene TRBV7-9 combines with J gene TRBJ2-1; 9 nucleotides line up with TRBD2. Unmatched junction bases numbered 10, after V lost 8 bases and J lost 5 bases. The CDR3 totals 15 residues. CDR1 is SEHNR and CDR2 is FQNEAQ in the germline V gene (reference sequence). CDR3 in amino acids: CASGNSLAGHNEQFF. CDR3 nucleotides: TGTGCCAGCGGGAACTCCCTAGCGGGGCACAATGAGCAGTTCTTC.

This chain links TRBV11-2 with TRBJ1-6; TRBD1 aligns across 8 bases. Germline lookup yields CDR1 SGHAT and CDR2 FQNNGV. The CDR3 has 16 residues. The V gene end was trimmed by 5 bases and the J gene end by 5 bases; junction bases not matched to a gene: 8. DNA of the CDR3: TGTGCCAGCAGCCTAGCCATGGACAGGGATAATTCACCCCTCCACTTT. Protein product: CASSLAMDRDNSPLHF.

The chain couples TRBV7-2 to TRBJ1-2, with D possibly TRBD1 on 6 matching bases. CDR1 is SGHTA, CDR2 FQGNSA, per germline. The CDR3 runs to 14 residues. V was pared by 6 bases and J by 6 bases, with 17 bases between. The CDR3 DNA reads as TGTGCCAGCAGACCGAAACTACAGGGCCATGGCTACACCTTC. This codes for CASRPKLQGHGYTF.

This chain links TRBV9 with TRBJ1-1; TRBD1 matches 8 bases. This CDR3 is 17 amino acids long. V trimming: 3 bases; J trimming: 3 bases; junction bases outside the gene matches: 13. Germline CDR1 is SGDLS and CDR2 is YYNGEE. CDR3 amino acids: CASSARDRINWDTEAFF. CDR3 DNA sequence: TGTGCCAGCAGCGCCCGGGACAGGATTAACTGGGACACTGAAGCTTTCTTT.

V usage is TRBV6-1 and J usage is TRBJ2-1; TRBD1 aligns across 7 bases. After removal of 3 bases from V and 3 bases from J, the junction contained 5 bases not matched to a gene. CDR3 length: 15 residues. The germline CDR1 and CDR2 sequences are MNHNS and SASEGT. CDR3 loop: CASSDRDSVYNEQFF. DNA for the CDR3: TGTGCCAGCAGTGACCGGGACAGTGTCTACAATGAGCAGTTCTTC.

The V call is TRBV3-1 (or the pseudogene TRBV3-2), the J call TRBJ1-2; a weak D match, TRBD1 (5 bases). The V gene's germline CDR1 is LGHDT and CDR2 YNNKEL (reference sequence). V lost 6 bases and J 8 bases, leaving 22 bases between the germline ends. The CDR3 totals 15 residues. This chain's CDR3 is CASSPLQAYTIGYTF. The CDR3 DNA sequence: TGTGCCAGCAGTCCCCTACAGGCGTACACTATCGGCTACACCTTC.

The CDR3 sequence is CATSPTGTGVFGNQPQHF. The CDR3 bases are TGTGCCACCAGCCCTACCGGGACAGGGGTTTTCGGCAATCAGCCCCAGCATTTT. This sequence joins TRBV15 and TRBJ1-5, with 10 bases matching TRBD1. This CDR3 is 18 amino acids long. Germline V gene sequence: CDR1 LNHNV, CDR2 YYDKDF (reference sequence). With V trimmed by 5 bases and J by 2 bases, 12 bases remained unmatched.